A single TCR beta chain is shown here with its context. Positive magnetic bead selection was used to isolate CD4+ and CD8+ cells; purity was checked by flow cytometry. The data belong to a study of somatic mutations in cytotoxic T cells in rheumatoid arthritis. Trimming removed 5 bases from V and 3 bases from J, with 13 bases in between. CDR1 MGHDK and CDR2 SYGVNS come from the germline V gene. The CDR3 has 14 amino acids. Data came from immunoSEQ multiplex PCR; TCRdb stores just in-frame clones and leaves some out. The repertoire consists of 20,000 or so clones, with about 85% occurring once and the leading ten covering approximately 6.3%.

The J gene is TRBJ1-2, the V gene TRBV25-1; D is unclear. The TCR originated in a woman aged 35 to 49 with rheumatoid arthritis. Specimen: CD8+ T cells sorted from blood. CDR3 amino acids: CASSPRSVDYGYTF. The CDR3 bases are TGTGCCAGCAGTCCCCGGTCGGTGGACTATGGCTACACCTTC.